These 24 T cell receptor beta chains share one sample of origin, sequenced in a study of cytomegalovirus exposure and HLA in healthy donors. Use of 60 Vbeta and 13 Jbeta primers characterized the PCR. Clones were read by immunoSEQ multiplex PCR, and TCRdb kept only the in-frame ones, dropping some. The repertoire includes tens of thousands of clones, about 81% of them detected once, and 6.5% sits in the top ten. The sample taken for sequencing was PBMCs. The receptors shown here come from a human donor in good health.

V is TRBV19 and J is TRBJ1-2; no reliable D call. Trimming shortened V by 5 bases and J by 0 bases, and 16 bases separated the two germline ends. This CDR3 region has 16 residues. Germline loops: CDR1 LNHDA, CDR2 SQIVND (reference sequence). The CDR3 region is CASSASLAESNYGYTF. The CDR3, as DNA: TGTGCCAGTAGTGCGTCTTTAGCGGAATCTAACTATGGCTACACCTTC.

As to this clone: One junction end disagrees with the germline gene, perhaps due to a read error. This sequence joins TRBV5-6 and TRBJ1-2, with TRBD1 matching 10 bases. The CDR3 has 15 amino acids. Per germline, CDR1 SGHDT and CDR2 YYEEEE. The CDR3, as DNA: TGTGCCAGCAGCTTGGGAGGGACAGGGGACTATGGCTACCCCTTC. It encodes CASSLGGTGDYGYPF. The full variable domain, its missing parts supplied by reference TRBV5-6 and TRBJ1-2, is DAGVTQSPTHLIKTRGQQVTLRCSPKSGHDTVSWYQQALGQGPQFIFQYYEEEERQRGNFPDRFSGHQFPNYSSELNVNALLLGDSALYLCASSLGGTGDYGYPFGSGTRLTVV.

V usage is TRBV5-5 and J usage is TRBJ1-2; 8 nucleotides align to TRBD1. This CDR3 is built from 15 residues. Germline values: CDR1 SGHKS, CDR2 YYEKEE (reference sequence). V trimming: 4 bases; J trimming: 5 bases; junction bases outside the gene matches: 10. For the CDR3, the DNA is TGTGCCAGCAGCCTTACAGGGGGACCATCATATGGCTACACCTTC. Translated: CASSLTGGPSYGYTF.

The gene calls are TRBV5-6 and TRBJ1-1; 10 positions match TRBD1. Per germline, CDR1 SGHDT and CDR2 YYEEEE. V shed 3 bases, J shed 4 bases, and the junction held 15 bases outside the gene matches. This CDR3 is 18 amino acids long. The CDR3 coding sequence is TGTGCCAGCAGCTCGCCCCTTGGGGACAGGGGACGCGGCACTGAAGCTTTCTTT. Its protein product is CASSSPLGDRGRGTEAFF.

This chain links TRBV19 with TRBJ2-7; TRBD1 matches at 10 bases. Trimming at V came to 5 bases and at J to 3 bases, leaving 4 bases not matched to a gene. The germline CDR1 and CDR2 sequences are LNHDA and SQIVND (reference sequence). The CDR3 has 14 amino acids. The CDR3: CASSPRDRGYEQYF. The CDR3 coding sequence is TGTGCCAGTAGTCCTCGGGACAGGGGCTACGAGCAGTACTTC.

The chain uses TRBV7-2 and TRBJ2-7; TRBD2 aligns across 10 bases. Germline CDR1 reads SGHTA; CDR2 reads FQGNSA. The V segment lost 3 bases and the J segment 1 base; nucleotides outside the gene matches: 3. The CDR3 contains 15 residues. This chain's CDR3 is CASSFGLAVSYEQYF. The CDR3 DNA sequence: TGTGCCAGCAGCTTCGGACTAGCGGTTTCCTACGAGCAGTACTTC.

The rearrangement links TRBV9 to TRBJ2-4; 10 bases align to TRBD2. After removal of 4 bases from V and 5 bases from J, the junction contained 12 bases not matched to a gene. This CDR3 has 17 residues. Germline CDR1 reads SGDLS; CDR2 reads YYNGEE. The CDR3 sequence is CASSTQERGGPENIQYF. The CDR3 DNA reads TGTGCCAGCAGCACCCAGGAGCGGGGGGGCCCAGAAAACATTCAGTACTTC.

J is TRBJ2-1 and V is TRBV15; D unresolved. The germline V and J ends were trimmed by 0 bases and 8 bases, with 5 bases remaining between them. The germline V gene encodes CDR1 LNHNV and CDR2 YYDKDF (reference sequence). This CDR3 comprises 12 residues. As DNA, the CDR3 is TGTGCCACCAGCAGAGATTTCGATGAGCAGTTCTTC. Its protein product is CATSRDFDEQFF.

The chain recombines TRBV7-8 with TRBJ2-1, with TRBD1 matching over 10 bases. V shed 5 bases, J shed 6 bases, and the junction held 7 bases outside the gene matches. The CDR3 covers 15 residues. Germline V CDR1 and CDR2: SGHVS, FQNEAQ. CDR3 region: CASSRPGQGINEQFF. The CDR3 bases are TGTGCCAGCAGCCGTCCGGGACAGGGGATCAATGAGCAGTTCTTC.

This sequence joins TRBV19 and TRBJ2-1; 8 bases agree with TRBD1. The CDR3 contains 15 residues. The germline gives CDR1 LNHDA, CDR2 SQIVND (reference sequence). V lost 3 bases, J lost 2 bases, and 3 bases stayed unmatched. CDR3 loop: CASSIQGATYNEQFF. In DNA form, the CDR3 reads TGTGCCAGTAGTATCCAGGGGGCAACCTACAATGAGCAGTTCTTC.

The V gene is TRBV18, the J gene TRBJ1-3; maybe TRBD1 (6 bases). CDR1 is KGHSH and CDR2 is LQKENI in the germline V gene. Trimming shortened V by 5 bases and J by 2 bases, and 16 bases separated the two germline ends. The CDR3 is 16 residues long. In DNA, the CDR3 is TGTGCCAGCTCAGAATTTAACAGGGATGCTGGAAACACCATATATTTT. Translating gives CASSEFNRDAGNTIYF.

The chain uses TRBV7-9 and TRBJ1-4; D not certain. The CDR3 extends over 15 amino acids. Germline-derived CDR1 and CDR2 are SEHNR and FQNEAQ (reference sequence). Between the trimmed V and J ends, which lost 5 bases and 1 base, there was a span of 11 bases. CDR3 sequence reads: CASSPTSVTNEKLFF. CDR3 in DNA: TGTGCCAGCAGCCCCACAAGTGTAACTAATGAAAAACTGTTTTTT.

V and J are TRBV5-1 and TRBJ2-3; TRBD2 agrees at 7 bases. The CDR3 contains 15 residues. V lost 5 bases to trimming and J lost 3 bases; unmatched junction nucleotides: 9. Per germline, CDR1 SGHRS and CDR2 YFSETQ. The CDR3: CASSETSAGTDTQYF. In DNA form, the CDR3 reads TGCGCCAGCAGTGAAACTAGCGCGGGGACAGATACGCAGTATTTT.

The V gene is TRBV7-8, the J gene TRBJ2-4; D may be TRBD1 (5 bases). The CDR3 loop spans 16 amino acids. Trimming stripped 3 bases from V and 0 bases from J, with 12 bases between. The germline CDR1 and CDR2 sequences are SGHVS and FQNEAQ. As DNA, the CDR3 is TGTGCCAGCAGCTTTTCCGACAGTAAAGCCAAAAACATTCAGTACTTC. It is translated as CASSFSDSKAKNIQYF. The variable domain in full, completed from reference TRBV7-8 and TRBJ2-4, reads GAGVSQSPRYKVAKRGQDVALRCDPISGHVSLFWYQQALGQGPEFLTYFQNEAQLDKSGLPSDRFFAERPEGSVSTLKIQRTQQEDSAVYLCASSFSDSKAKNIQYFGAGTRLSVL.

The chain links TRBV11-1 to TRBJ2-1, with 8 bases fitting TRBD1. Unmatched junction bases numbered 12, after V lost 4 bases and J lost 7 bases. The germline V gene has CDR1 SGHAT and CDR2 FQDESV (reference sequence). The CDR3 is made up of 16 amino acids. CDR3 region: CASSSGRTGIVNEQFF. In nucleotides, the CDR3 is TGTGCCAGCAGCTCGGGAAGGACAGGGATAGTGAATGAGCAGTTCTTC.

V and J are TRBV29-1 and TRBJ2-5, with 8 bases lining up with TRBD1. The CDR3 length is 14 residues. Germline CDR1 reads SQVTM; CDR2 reads ANQGSEA. J was trimmed by 2 bases and V by 7 bases; bases with no gene match: 9. The CDR3 protein is CSARDRRKQETQYF. The DNA for the CDR3 is TGCAGCGCCAGGGACAGGAGAAAACAAGAGACCCAGTACTTC.

The chain couples TRBV20-1 to TRBJ2-5; D is uncertain. Trimming shortened V by 3 bases and J by 3 bases, and 5 bases separated the two germline ends. Germline-derived CDR1 and CDR2 are DFQATT and SNEGSKA (reference sequence). The CDR3 length is 11 residues. This chain's CDR3 is CSASPEETQYF. DNA of the CDR3: TGCAGTGCTAGTCCAGAAGAGACCCAGTACTTC.

This clone was observed once. The junction departs from germline at one end; a sequencing error may be responsible. The chain combines TRBV7-9 with TRBJ2-7; D is uncertain. The CDR3 runs to 14 residues. From germline, CDR1 is SEHNR and CDR2 FQNEAQ (reference sequence). The chain's CDR3 is CSSSPPEPSYEQYF. The DNA of the CDR3 is TGTTCCAGCAGCCCCCCGGAGCCCTCCTACGAGCAGTACTTC.

The chain uses TRBV7-2 and TRBJ1-2; D is undetermined. Trimming cost V 5 bases and J 8 bases, with 18 bases left between them. Germline V gives CDR1 SGHTA, CDR2 FQGNSA. The CDR3 is 14 residues long. In nucleotides, the CDR3 is TGTGCCAGCAGCCCAACCAATGGCGGATGGGGCTACACCTTC. As protein: CASSPTNGGWGYTF.

The V gene is TRBV5-4, the J gene TRBJ2-5; 9 bases map to TRBD2. The V segment lost 4 bases and the J segment 4 bases; nucleotides outside the gene matches: 8. The CDR3 is 15 residues long. Germline V gene lookup returns CDR1 SGHNT and CDR2 YYREEE (reference sequence). CDR3 protein: CASSTGGRGGETQYF. CDR3 bases: TGTGCCAGCAGCACTGGGGGGCGGGGGGGAGAGACCCAGTACTTC.

Written as DNA, the CDR3 is TGTGCCAGTAGTCGGGAGGGCCCCTGGAATGAGCAGTTCTTC. Amino acids: CASSREGPWNEQFF. The chain recombines TRBV19 with TRBJ2-1; 8 positions agree with TRBD2. V was clipped by 5 bases and J by 7 bases; unmatched bases: 7. This CDR3 comprises 14 residues. Germline CDR1 and CDR2: LNHDA and SQIVND (reference sequence).

The chain employs TRBV27 and TRBJ2-3; 7 nucleotides match TRBD2. The length of the CDR3 is 14 residues. The germline V gene encodes CDR1 MNHEY and CDR2 SMNVEV (reference sequence). Trimming removed 3 bases from V and 3 bases from J; junction bases left unmatched: 3. CDR3: CASSFWGGTDTQYF. CDR3 sequence (DNA): TGTGCCAGCAGTTTCTGGGGGGGGACAGATACGCAGTATTTT.

The V call is TRBV23-1, the J call TRBJ2-7; D is perhaps TRBD2 (5 bases). TRBV23-1 is recorded as an ORF, its role being uncertain. Deletions cut 3 bases from V and 6 bases from J, with 18 bases between. The CDR3 loop spans 15 amino acids. CDR3 DNA sequence: TGCGCCAGCAGTCAGGGATATGACTACAGCTCCGAGCAGTACTTC. Its translation: CASSQGYDYSSEQYF.

The chain combines TRBV7-3 with TRBJ2-3; TRBD1 matches at 8 bases. J gave up 3 bases and V 5 bases, and 1 base lay outside the gene matches. This CDR3 has 13 amino acids. Germline CDR1 SGHTA, CDR2 FQGTGA. CDR3 sequence reads: CASSQGATDTQYF. The CDR3 nucleotides read TGTGCCAGCAGCCAGGGGGCAACAGATACGCAGTATTTT.